This entry features one T cell receptor (beta chain) sequence. Germline lookup yields CDR1 SGHDT and CDR2 YYEEEE. The CDR3 has 16 amino acids. V trimming: 6 bases; J trimming: 4 bases; junction bases outside the gene matches: 10. Authors' processing steps: From reference gene primer amplification, estimates of nucleated cell counts were derived. Libraries were prepared by immunoSEQ multiplex PCR; TCRdb keeps only in-frame clonotypes and omits some of them. That table furnishes V, J and clone size, whereas the DNA furnished D and trimming. The data contain approximately 140,000 clones, more than 70% of them singletons. This entry comes from a study of blood T cell repertoires in COVID-19. On the study more broadly: Specimens from acute and convalescent COVID-19 originated in the United States, Italy and Spain.

The TCR comes from a man in his 60s with active or convalescent COVID-19. Sequenced material: peripheral blood. V and J are TRBV5-6 and TRBJ1-3, with 10 bases matching TRBD1. The CDR3 DNA reads as TGTGCCAGCACCTCCGGGACAGGGGCCCTCGGAAACACCATATATTTT. Translating gives CASTSGTGALGNTIYF.